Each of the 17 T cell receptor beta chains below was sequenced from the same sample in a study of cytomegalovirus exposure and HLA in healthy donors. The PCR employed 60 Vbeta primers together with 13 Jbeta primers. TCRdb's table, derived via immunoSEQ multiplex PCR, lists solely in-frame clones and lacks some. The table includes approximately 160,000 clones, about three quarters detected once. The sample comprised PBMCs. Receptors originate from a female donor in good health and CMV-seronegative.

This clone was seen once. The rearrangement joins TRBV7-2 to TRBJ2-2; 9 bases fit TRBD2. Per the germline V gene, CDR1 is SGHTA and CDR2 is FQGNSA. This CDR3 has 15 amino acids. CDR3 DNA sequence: TGTGCAGTCCCAAAACCGGGACTAGCTGCCGGGGAGCTGTTTTTT. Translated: CAVPKPGLAAGELFF.

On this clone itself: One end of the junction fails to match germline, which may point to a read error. Here the CDR3 DNA reads TGCAGCGTGGGAGACACTGTTGCCCAATTC. Its protein product is CSVGDTVAQF. The genes are TRBV29-1 and TRBJ1-2; the D is unclear. Germline V gene lookup returns CDR1 SQVTM and CDR2 ANQGSEA. The CDR3 extends over 10 amino acids.

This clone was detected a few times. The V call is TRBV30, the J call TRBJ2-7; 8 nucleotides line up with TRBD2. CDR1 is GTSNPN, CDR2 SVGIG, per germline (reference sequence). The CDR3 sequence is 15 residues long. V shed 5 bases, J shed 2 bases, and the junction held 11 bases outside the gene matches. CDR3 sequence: CAWSEAGEAAYEQYF. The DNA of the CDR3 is TGTGCCTGGTCCGAAGCGGGGGAGGCTGCCTACGAGCAGTACTTC.

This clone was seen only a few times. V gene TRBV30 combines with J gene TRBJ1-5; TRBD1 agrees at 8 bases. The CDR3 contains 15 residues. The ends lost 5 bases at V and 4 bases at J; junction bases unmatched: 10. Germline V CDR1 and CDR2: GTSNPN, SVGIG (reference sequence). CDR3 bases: TGTGCCTGGGGGAGGGAGACAGGGGCTAATCAGCCCCAGCATTTT. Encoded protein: CAWGRETGANQPQHF.

This chain's CDR3 is CASSPSGGDRSEQFF. The CDR3 nucleotides are TGTGCCAGCAGCCCTTCGGGCGGGGATCGGAGTGAGCAGTTCTTC. The J gene is TRBJ2-1, the V gene TRBV5-4, with D possibly TRBD2 on 6 matching bases. The germline CDR1 and CDR2 sequences are SGHNT and YYREEE (reference sequence). CDR3 size: 15 residues. Trimming took off 4 bases at V and 9 bases at J, with 20 bases between the two ends.

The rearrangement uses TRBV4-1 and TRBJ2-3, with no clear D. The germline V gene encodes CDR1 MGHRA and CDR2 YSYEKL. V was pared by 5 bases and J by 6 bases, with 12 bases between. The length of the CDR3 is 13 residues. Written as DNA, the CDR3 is TGCGCCAGCAGCTATGGTAGATTTGATACGCAGTATTTT. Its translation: CASSYGRFDTQYF.

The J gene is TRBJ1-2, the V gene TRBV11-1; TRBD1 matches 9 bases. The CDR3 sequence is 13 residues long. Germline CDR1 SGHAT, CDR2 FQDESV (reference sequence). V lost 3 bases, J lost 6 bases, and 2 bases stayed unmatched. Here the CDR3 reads CASSFGTGNGYTF. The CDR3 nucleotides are TGTGCCAGCAGCTTCGGGACAGGGAATGGCTACACCTTC.

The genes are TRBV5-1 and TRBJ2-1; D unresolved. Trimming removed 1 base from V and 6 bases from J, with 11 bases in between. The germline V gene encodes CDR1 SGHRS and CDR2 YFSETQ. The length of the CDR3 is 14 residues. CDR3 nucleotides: TGCGCCAGCAGCTTGCTTACTACCAGCAATGAGCAGTTCTTC. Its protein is CASSLLTTSNEQFF.

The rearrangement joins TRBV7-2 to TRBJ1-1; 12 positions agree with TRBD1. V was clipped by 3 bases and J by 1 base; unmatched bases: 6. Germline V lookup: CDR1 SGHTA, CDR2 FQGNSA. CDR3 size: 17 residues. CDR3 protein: CASSFWGTGGPNTEAFF. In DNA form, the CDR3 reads TGTGCCAGCAGCTTCTGGGGGACAGGGGGCCCGAACACTGAAGCTTTCTTT.

This CDR3 is CASSLATLDTEAFF. The CDR3 DNA sequence: TGCGCCAGCAGCTTGGCTACTCTTGACACTGAAGCTTTCTTT. The J gene is TRBJ1-1, the V gene TRBV5-1; D unresolved. Germline CDR1 and CDR2: SGHRS and YFSETQ. The V end was cut by 0 bases, the J end by 3 bases, with 9 bases between. This CDR3 spans 14 amino acids.

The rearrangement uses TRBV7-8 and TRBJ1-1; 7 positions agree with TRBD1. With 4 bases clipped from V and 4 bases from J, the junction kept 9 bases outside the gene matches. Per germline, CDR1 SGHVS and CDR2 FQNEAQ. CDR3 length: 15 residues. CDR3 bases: TGTGCCAGCAGCTCCATTCTGACAGGGCCCACTGAAGCTTTCTTT. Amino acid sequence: CASSSILTGPTEAFF.

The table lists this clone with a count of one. The CDR3 nucleotides read TGCGCCAGCAGCTTGGGACAGGGGGCGATCACCGGGGAGCTGTTTTTT. It translates to CASSLGQGAITGELFF. The chain uses TRBV5-1 and TRBJ2-2; 10 bases align to TRBD1. The CDR3 length is 16 residues. J lost 4 bases, V lost 0 bases, and 3 bases had no gene match. Per germline, CDR1 SGHRS and CDR2 YFSETQ.

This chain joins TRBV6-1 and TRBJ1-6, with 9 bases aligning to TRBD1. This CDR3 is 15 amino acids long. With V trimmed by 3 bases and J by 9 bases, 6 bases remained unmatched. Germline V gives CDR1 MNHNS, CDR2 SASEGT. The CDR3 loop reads CASSDAQGAGSPLHF. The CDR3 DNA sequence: TGTGCCAGCAGTGACGCACAGGGGGCCGGTTCACCCCTCCACTTT.

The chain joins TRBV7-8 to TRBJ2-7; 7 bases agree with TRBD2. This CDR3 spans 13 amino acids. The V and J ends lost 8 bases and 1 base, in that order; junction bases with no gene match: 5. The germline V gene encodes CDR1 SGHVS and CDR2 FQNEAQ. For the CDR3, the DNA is TGTGCCAGCGTCCAGCGGGGATCCTACGAGCAGTACTTC. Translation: CASVQRGSYEQYF.

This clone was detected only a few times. DNA for the CDR3: TGTGCCAGCCACCATTCAACCGGGTCACCCTCTGTGGGTCGGAAAAAAAGCTCCTACAATGAGCAGTTCTTC. This gives the protein CASHHSTGSPSVGRKKSSYNEQFF. This sequence joins TRBV2 and TRBJ2-1; D gene ambiguous. CDR3 length: 24 residues. Trimming removed 8 bases at V and 0 bases at J, with 41 bases between. Germline V gene sequence: CDR1 SNHLY, CDR2 FYNNEI.

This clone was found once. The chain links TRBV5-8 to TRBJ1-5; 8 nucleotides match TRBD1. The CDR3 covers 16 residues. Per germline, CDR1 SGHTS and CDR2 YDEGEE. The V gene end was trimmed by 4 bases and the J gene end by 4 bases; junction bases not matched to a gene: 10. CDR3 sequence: CASSTGQGGSNQPQHF. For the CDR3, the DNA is TGTGCCAGCAGCACCGGACAGGGTGGTTCGAATCAGCCCCAGCATTTT.

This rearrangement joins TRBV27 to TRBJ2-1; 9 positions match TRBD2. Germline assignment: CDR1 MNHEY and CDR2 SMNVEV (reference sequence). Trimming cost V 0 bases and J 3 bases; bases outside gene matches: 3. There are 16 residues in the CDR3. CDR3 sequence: CASSLSGTSFYNEQFF. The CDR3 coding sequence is TGTGCCAGCAGTTTATCTGGGACTAGCTTCTACAATGAGCAGTTCTTC.